This T cell receptor beta chain comes out of a study of T cells after yellow fever vaccination. In TCRdb, the 5' RACE reads were re-called with MiXCR into one record per CDR3 protein. The sample shows about 94,000 distinct CDR3 sequences, under 9% of them seen only once. The clonotype comes from a man younger than 35 who received the YFV17D yellow fever vaccine. Sequenced here: CD8+ T cells not binding an NS4B(214-222) dextramer, sorted from PBMCs, sampled more than 14 days after the first yellow fever vaccination.

CDR3 nucleotides: TGTGCCAGCAGCCAAGCCCCCGACAGGGAGGTGGATGAGCAGTTCTTC. It translates to CASSQAPDREVDEQFF. The chain combines TRBV4-2 with TRBJ2-1; D is perhaps TRBD1 (7 bases). The CDR3 sequence is 16 residues long. CDR1 LGHNA and CDR2 YNFKEQ come from the germline V gene. V was cut by 1 base and J by 8 bases, with 18 bases left in between.